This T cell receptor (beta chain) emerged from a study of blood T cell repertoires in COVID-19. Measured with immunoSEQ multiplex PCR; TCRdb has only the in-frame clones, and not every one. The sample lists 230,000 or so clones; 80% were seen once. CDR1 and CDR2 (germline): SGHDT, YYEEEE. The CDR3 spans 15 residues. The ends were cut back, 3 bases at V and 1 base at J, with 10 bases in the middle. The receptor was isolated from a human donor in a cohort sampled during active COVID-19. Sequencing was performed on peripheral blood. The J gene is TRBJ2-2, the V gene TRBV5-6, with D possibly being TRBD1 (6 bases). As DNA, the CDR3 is TGTGCCAGCAGCTCACAGGGAAAGAACACCGGGGAGCTGTTTTTT. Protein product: CASSSQGKNTGELFF. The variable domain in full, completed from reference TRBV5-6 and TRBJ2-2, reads DAGVTQSPTHLIKTRGQQVTLRCSPKSGHDTVSWYQQALGQGPQFIFQYYEEEERQRGNFPDRFSGHQFPNYSSELNVNALLLGDSALYLCASSSQGKNTGELFFGEGSRLTVL.